These 27 T cell receptor beta chains came from one sample sequenced in a study of blood T cell repertoires in COVID-19. Profiled with immunoSEQ multiplex PCR; TCRdb holds only in-frame clones, not every one. This table has 100,000 to 150,000 clones, around 85% appearing once. Input material: peripheral blood. These receptors originate from a woman in her forties or fifties with acute or convalescent COVID-19.

The chain recombines TRBV6-4 with TRBJ1-1, with D tentatively TRBD1 (5 bases). The V end lost 3 bases, the J end lost 7 bases, and 12 bases lay between the germline ends. Germline V gene lookup returns CDR1 MRHNA and CDR2 SNTAGT. The CDR3 covers 13 residues. The CDR3 sequence: CASSDEMGHEAFF. Here the CDR3 DNA reads TGTGCCAGCAGTGATGAGATGGGGCATGAAGCTTTCTTT.

The rearrangement uses TRBV7-6 and TRBJ2-2, with no clear D. Germline CDR1 reads SGHVS; CDR2 reads FNYEAQ. Trimming took 4 bases from V and 3 from J, leaving 6 bases between them. This CDR3 comprises 13 residues. The CDR3 region is CASSWQDTGELFF. The DNA of the CDR3 is TGTGCCAGCAGCTGGCAGGACACCGGGGAGCTGTTTTTT.

J is TRBJ1-2 and V is TRBV12-3 or TRBV12-4; TRBD1 aligns across 7 bases. CDR3 length equals 11 residues. Trimming removed 5 bases from V and 8 bases from J; junction bases left unmatched: 2. The CDR3 DNA reads TGTGCCAGCAGTCCAGGGGGAGGCTACACCTTC. Its protein is CASSPGGGYTF.

The genes are TRBV10-3 and TRBJ2-3; weak D call: TRBD2 (6 bases). The CDR3 loop spans 15 amino acids. Per the germline V gene, CDR1 is ENHRY and CDR2 is SYGVKD. V shed 0 bases and J shed 2 bases, with 9 bases lying between them. The CDR3 loop is CAISESGTSTDTQYF. The CDR3 DNA is TGTGCCATCAGTGAGTCCGGGACTTCCACAGATACGCAGTATTTT.

J is TRBJ1-6 and V is TRBV28; no clear D gene. The CDR3 spans 16 residues. The ends were cut back, 7 bases at V and 2 bases at J, with 15 bases in the middle. Germline V gene sequence: CDR1 MDHEN, CDR2 SYDVKM. This CDR3 reads CASTSNQEAYNSPLHF. The CDR3 DNA sequence: TGTGCCAGCACATCAAACCAGGAAGCCTATAATTCACCCCTCCACTTT.

The genes are TRBV19 and TRBJ1-4; 8 nucleotides align to TRBD1. With 8 bases clipped from V and 8 bases from J, the junction kept 7 bases outside the gene matches. In germline, CDR1 is LNHDA, CDR2 SQIVND (reference sequence). The CDR3 is made up of 13 amino acids. The chain's CDR3 is CASRDRLFEKLFF. The DNA for the CDR3 is TGTGCCAGTCGGGACAGGTTATTCGAAAAACTGTTTTTT.

The chain uses TRBV28 and TRBJ1-3; no definite D call. Looked up from germline, CDR1 is MDHEN and CDR2 is SYDVKM. V was clipped by 5 bases and J by 9 bases, with 11 bases between them. The CDR3 extends over 12 amino acids. The CDR3 protein is CASSAGRGTIYF. Here the CDR3 DNA reads TGTGCCAGCAGTGCGGGCCGTGGCACCATATATTTT. Combining the CDR3 with reference TRBV28 and TRBJ1-3 gives the whole variable domain DVKVTQSSRYLVKRTGEKVFLECVQDMDHENMFWYRQDPGLGLRLIYFSYDVKMKEKGDIPEGYSVSREKKERFSLILESASTNQTSMYLCASSAGRGTIYFGEGSWLTVV.

This clone occurred a few times. The J gene is TRBJ1-1, the V gene TRBV30; weak D call: TRBD1 (6 bases). The germline V gene has CDR1 GTSNPN and CDR2 SVGIG (reference sequence). Deletions cut 4 bases from V and 2 bases from J, with 20 bases between. CDR3 length equals 16 residues. The CDR3 here is CAWTPPQTGPNTEAFF. The CDR3 DNA is TGTGCCTGGACCCCCCCGCAGACAGGCCCCAACACTGAAGCTTTCTTT.

The rearrangement joins TRBV2 to TRBJ1-5; 11 bases line up with TRBD1. Trimming cost V 7 bases and J 0 bases; bases outside gene matches: 8. The germline gives CDR1 SNHLY, CDR2 FYNNEI. This CDR3 comprises 17 residues. The chain's CDR3 is CASKRTGGRYSNQPQHF. In DNA, the CDR3 is TGTGCCAGCAAGAGGACAGGGGGCCGTTATAGCAATCAGCCCCAGCATTTT.

The CDR3 loop reads CSGRLAGVVTQYF. CDR3 DNA: TGCAGCGGGCGACTAGCGGGGGTGGTTACGCAGTATTTT. The chain employs TRBV29-1 and TRBJ2-3; 12 bases map to TRBD2. The germline gives CDR1 SQVTM, CDR2 ANQGSEA. CDR3 length equals 13 residues. The V gene end was trimmed by 7 bases and the J gene end by 8 bases; junction bases not matched to a gene: 7.

This sequence joins TRBV7-9 and TRBJ2-6, with D hard to call. Trimming removed 5 bases at V and 3 bases at J, with 5 bases between. Per germline, CDR1 SEHNR and CDR2 FQNEAQ (reference sequence). The CDR3 totals 13 residues. CDR3 coding DNA: TGTGCCAGCAGCCCCAGTGGGGCCAACGTCCTGACTTTC. Translation gives CASSPSGANVLTF.

The J gene is TRBJ1-5, the V gene TRBV7-8; D not resolved. The CDR3 length is 14 residues. CDR1 is SGHVS and CDR2 is FQNEAQ in the germline V gene. V was cut by 1 base and J by 11 bases, with 15 bases left in between. CDR3 residues: CASSLGIERSAQHF. As DNA, the CDR3 is TGTGCCAGCAGCTTAGGCATTGAGCGCTCGGCCCAGCATTTT. The entire variable domain, with the rest obtained from reference TRBV7-8 and TRBJ1-5, is as follows: GAGVSQSPRYKVAKRGQDVALRCDPISGHVSLFWYQQALGQGPEFLTYFQNEAQLDKSGLPSDRFFAERPEGSVSTLKIQRTQQEDSAVYLCASSLGIERSAQHFGDGTRLSIL.

V usage is TRBV4-1 and J usage is TRBJ2-2; TRBD1 is a possible D gene (6 bases). Germline lookup yields CDR1 MGHRA and CDR2 YSYEKL. V lost 4 bases and J lost 1, with 13 bases in between. CDR3 length equals 16 residues. The CDR3 sequence: CASSPSPQGNTGELFF. CDR3 DNA sequence: TGCGCCAGCAGCCCCAGCCCACAGGGGAACACCGGGGAGCTGTTTTTT.

The J gene is TRBJ2-3, the V gene TRBV19, with 14 bases lining up with TRBD2. The CDR3 has 15 amino acids. The ends lost 7 bases at V and 3 bases at J; junction bases unmatched: 3. The germline gives CDR1 LNHDA, CDR2 SQIVND (reference sequence). As DNA, the CDR3 is TGTGCCAGTACGACTAGCGGGGGGGGTACAGATACGCAGTATTTT. This gives the protein CASTTSGGGTDTQYF.

The gene calls are TRBV11-2 and TRBJ2-1; 10 bases agree with TRBD2. CDR1 and CDR2 from the germline V gene are SGHAT and FQNNGV. V lost 5 bases and J lost 3; bases outside the gene matches: 13. CDR3 length equals 18 residues. CDR3 protein: CASSKGASGGRYYNEQFF. In DNA, the CDR3 is TGTGCCAGCAGCAAGGGCGCTAGCGGGGGCCGGTACTACAATGAGCAGTTCTTC.

The chain is built from TRBV27 and TRBJ1-2; D is ambiguous. The CDR3 spans 15 residues. With 5 bases removed from V and 1 base from J, the gap between germline ends came to 14 bases. Germline loops: CDR1 MNHEY, CDR2 SMNVEV (reference sequence). As DNA, the CDR3 is TGTGCCAGCAGTCTCCGATCAGGATATAACTATGGCTACACCTTC. It translates to CASSLRSGYNYGYTF.

The V call is TRBV3-1 (or the pseudogene TRBV3-2), the J call TRBJ1-3; D call uncertain. The CDR3 runs to 13 residues. Trimming pared 4 bases from V and 4 bases from J, leaving 8 bases between. Germline CDR1 is LGHDT and CDR2 is YNNKEL (reference sequence). Written as DNA, the CDR3 is TGTGCCAGCAGCCTCCTAAAGGGAAACACCATATATTTT. This sequence encodes CASSLLKGNTIYF.

The gene calls are TRBV12-3 or TRBV12-4 and TRBJ2-5, with 7 bases aligning to TRBD1. This CDR3 comprises 13 residues. The V and J ends lost 6 bases and 3 bases, in that order; junction bases with no gene match: 4. For the CDR3, the DNA is TGTGCCAGCAGATCCGGGACAGAAGAGACCCAGTACTTC. Its protein product is CASRSGTEETQYF.

The chain employs TRBV2 and TRBJ1-6, with a possible D match to TRBD1 (6 bases). Germline V gives CDR1 SNHLY, CDR2 FYNNEI. V shed 3 bases and J shed 0 bases, with 18 bases lying between them. The CDR3 has 19 amino acids. The CDR3 is CASSDLTGPLSSYNSPLHF. The DNA of the CDR3 is TGTGCCAGCAGTGACCTAACAGGGCCTTTAAGCTCCTATAATTCACCCCTCCACTTT.

CDR3 in amino acids: CASSEGGSGNTIYF. In DNA form, the CDR3 reads TGTGCCAGCAGTGAGGGTGGATCTGGAAACACCATATATTTT. The rearrangement uses TRBV6-2 or TRBV6-3 and TRBJ1-3; D ambiguous. The CDR3 contains 14 residues. CDR1 is MNHEY and CDR2 is SVGEGT in the germline V gene. V was trimmed by 5 bases and J by 1 base, leaving 9 bases between them.

V usage is TRBV7-9 and J usage is TRBJ1-2, with D possibly TRBD1 on 5 matching bases. The germline V gene encodes CDR1 SEHNR and CDR2 FQNEAQ (reference sequence). The CDR3 contains 12 residues. V lost 4 bases to trimming and J lost 7 bases, with 10 bases between them. CDR3 DNA: TGTGCCAGCAGCTACGCCGGGGGTGGCTACACCTTC. It codes for CASSYAGGGYTF.

The chain carries TRBV2 and TRBJ1-5; a weak D match, TRBD1 (5 bases). The CDR3 is made up of 14 amino acids. Germline V lookup: CDR1 SNHLY, CDR2 FYNNEI. The V and J ends lost 1 base and 2 bases respectively, with 6 bases between them. DNA for the CDR3: TGTGCCAGCAGTGAAGGGGGGGGCAATCAGCCCCAGCATTTT. Its translation is CASSEGGGNQPQHF.

The chain joins TRBV18 to TRBJ2-3, with 9 nucleotides matching TRBD1. CDR1 KGHSH and CDR2 LQKENI come from the germline V gene. V was pared by 4 bases and J by 11 bases, with 13 bases of the junction left unmatched. This CDR3 is built from 15 residues. The DNA for the CDR3 is TGTGCCAGCTCACGCTCCGGGACAGGGTTCTCTGGGCAGTATTTT. Translation gives CASSRSGTGFSGQYF. The full variable domain, in which reference TRBV18 and TRBJ2-3 provide the parts outside the CDR3, is NAGVMQNPRHLVRRRGQEARLRCSPMKGHSHVYWYRQLPEEGLKFMVYLQKENIIDESGMPKERFSAEFPKEGPSILRIQQVVRGDSAAYFCASSRSGTGFSGQYFGPGTRLTVL.

This chain connects TRBV5-1 to TRBJ1-2; 7 positions agree with TRBD1. Germline V CDR1 and CDR2: SGHRS, YFSETQ. With 5 bases clipped from V and 6 bases from J, the junction kept 13 bases outside the gene matches. The CDR3 loop spans 15 amino acids. CDR3 coding DNA: TGCGCCAGCAGAGTATATCGCGACAGGGAGCATGGCTACACCTTC. As protein: CASRVYRDREHGYTF.

The V gene is TRBV5-1, the J gene TRBJ1-4; perhaps TRBD1 as D (6 bases). Trimming cost V 1 base and J 7 bases, with 20 bases left between them. CDR1 SGHRS and CDR2 YFSETQ come from the germline V gene. This CDR3 is built from 17 residues. The CDR3: CASSLFSGSGGGEKLFF. As DNA, the CDR3 is TGCGCCAGCAGCTTGTTCTCAGGTTCGGGGGGCGGTGAAAAACTGTTTTTT.

The gene calls are TRBV6-5 and TRBJ2-7, with TRBD1 identical over 7 bases. Trimming at V came to 6 bases and at J to 3 bases, leaving 5 bases not matched to a gene. Germline CDR1 and CDR2: MNHEY and SVGAGI. The CDR3 is 13 amino acids. CDR3 bases: TGTGCCAGCAGACCAGGGGGTGACTACGAGCAGTACTTC. It translates to CASRPGGDYEQYF.

The chain joins TRBV12-3 or TRBV12-4 to TRBJ1-1; no clear D. Trimming took off 5 bases at V and 0 bases at J, with 7 bases between the two ends. This CDR3 region has 13 residues. The CDR3 bases are TGTGCCAGCAGTGTCCAGGTGAACACTGAAGCTTTCTTT. Protein sequence: CASSVQVNTEAFF.